These 15 T cell receptor beta chains were all obtained from the same sample, sequenced in a study of shared clonotypes between healthy human individuals. Here immunoSEQ multiplex PCR was the method, and the copy in TCRdb shows in-frame clones only, minus some. The data hold 600,000 to 750,000 clones, with 72% observed a single time. Specimen: memory CD4+ T cells sorted from blood. As to subset: CD45RA-negative fraction. These receptors were collected from a woman younger than 45 in good health.

CDR3 region: CASLSADSYNEQFF. CDR3 sequence (DNA): TGTGCCAGCCTTTCAGCGGACTCCTACAATGAGCAGTTCTTC. The V and J genes are TRBV28 and TRBJ2-1; tentatively, D is TRBD2 (5 bases). The germline gives CDR1 MDHEN, CDR2 SYDVKM. V shed 8 bases and J shed 0 bases, with 11 bases lying between them. The CDR3 extends over 14 amino acids. The full variable domain, in which reference TRBV28 and TRBJ2-1 provide the parts outside the CDR3, is DVKVTQSSRYLVKRTGEKVFLECVQDMDHENMFWYRQDPGLGLRLIYFSYDVKMKEKGDIPEGYSVSREKKERFSLILESASTNQTSMYLCASLSADSYNEQFFGPGTRLTVL.

This clone was observed once. This chain connects TRBV18 to TRBJ2-3; the D gene is possibly TRBD1 (7 bases). Germline CDR1 KGHSH, CDR2 LQKENI. The CDR3 spans 15 residues. V lost 6 bases, J lost 2 bases, and 15 bases lay in between. The CDR3 here is CASSRDRPNTDTQYF. The CDR3 coding sequence is TGTGCCAGCTCGCGGGACAGACCGAACACAGATACGCAGTATTTT.

The rearrangement uses TRBV15 and TRBJ1-2, with a possible D match to TRBD1 (5 bases). The CDR3 loop spans 12 amino acids. Germline V lookup: CDR1 LNHNV, CDR2 YYDKDF (reference sequence). The V and J ends lost 5 bases and 5 bases respectively, with 9 bases between them. The CDR3: CATSDSSYGYTF. The CDR3 DNA is TGTGCCACCAGCGACAGCTCGTATGGCTACACCTTC.

This clone came up many times. The gene calls are TRBV11-2 and TRBJ2-7; 8 nucleotides match TRBD1. Germline assignment: CDR1 SGHAT and CDR2 FQNNGV. CDR3 length equals 13 residues. V lost 5 bases and J lost 4; bases outside the gene matches: 4. The CDR3 sequence is CASSQDRVYEQYF. CDR3 nucleotide sequence: TGTGCCAGCAGCCAGGACAGGGTGTACGAGCAGTACTTC.

The chain combines TRBV18 with TRBJ2-5, with 10 bases matching TRBD2. J gave up 4 bases and V 3 bases, and 5 bases lay outside the gene matches. Per germline, CDR1 KGHSH and CDR2 LQKENI. This CDR3 spans 15 amino acids. The CDR3 nucleotides are TGTGCCAGCTCACCTCTAGCGGGAGAATCAGAGACCCAGTACTTC. Its protein product is CASSPLAGESETQYF.

V is TRBV19 and J is TRBJ1-5; maybe TRBD1 (6 bases). Germline V gives CDR1 LNHDA, CDR2 SQIVND (reference sequence). The V gene lost 0 bases and the J gene lost 1 base, with 19 bases spanning the gap. This CDR3 is 19 amino acids long. The CDR3 reads CASSIEYGGRRASNQPQHF. CDR3 in DNA: TGTGCCAGTAGTATAGAATACGGGGGGCGTCGTGCGAGCAATCAGCCCCAGCATTTT.

The genes are TRBV7-2 and TRBJ2-7; the match to TRBD1 covers 11 bases. The CDR3 consists of 14 residues. V trimming: 5 bases; J trimming: 6 bases; junction bases outside the gene matches: 6. Germline CDR1 SGHTA, CDR2 FQGNSA. CDR3 sequence (DNA): TGTGCCAGCAGCCCCTGGACAGGGGGCTTCGAGCAGTACTTC. Amino acid sequence: CASSPWTGGFEQYF.

This clone was observed a few times. The chain links TRBV2 to TRBJ1-1; tentative D call: TRBD1 (6 bases). Looked up from germline, CDR1 is SNHLY and CDR2 is FYNNEI. Between the trimmed V and J ends, which lost 6 bases and 3 bases, there was a span of 14 bases. The CDR3 length is 14 residues. The CDR3 coding sequence is TGTGCCAGCAGGCAGGGGAGTAGGGACACTGAAGCTTTCTTT. This encodes CASRQGSRDTEAFF.

The chain joins TRBV6-1 to TRBJ2-7, with 10 bases that match TRBD2. V shed 6 bases, J shed 3 bases, and the junction held 5 bases outside the gene matches. CDR3 length: 14 amino acids. From germline, CDR1 is MNHNS and CDR2 SASEGT. The CDR3 bases are TGTGCCAGCAGATCTAGCGGGAGACTCTACGAGCAGTACTTC. Residues: CASRSSGRLYEQYF.

The gene calls are TRBV2 and TRBJ1-1; D is unclear. Per the germline V gene, CDR1 is SNHLY and CDR2 is FYNNEI. There are 13 residues in the CDR3. V was pared by 8 bases and J by 3 bases, with 13 bases between. DNA for the CDR3: TGTGCCAGCGGTGGAAACAGAGACACTGAAGCTTTCTTT. It is translated as CASGGNRDTEAFF.

The V and J genes are TRBV2 and TRBJ1-5; no clear D gene. Germline-derived CDR1 and CDR2 are SNHLY and FYNNEI. The V and J ends lost 4 bases and 4 bases respectively, with 11 bases between them. The CDR3 spans 14 residues. The CDR3 DNA reads TGTGCCAGCAGTGGAATCGTCGGGAATCAGCCCCAGCATTTT. This translates into CASSGIVGNQPQHF.

The chain is built from TRBV4-2 and TRBJ2-5; D is perhaps TRBD2 (6 bases). Matching the DNA end better, TRBJ2-7 makes the J call doubtful. The CDR3 covers 13 residues. CDR1 is LGHNA and CDR2 is YNFKEQ in the germline V gene. The CDR3 nucleotides read TGTGCCAGTCAGTCGGGAGATGGCTACGAGCAGTACTTC. Amino acids: CASQSGDGYEQYF.

A few counts support this clone. This chain uses TRBV7-9 with TRBJ1-2, with D hard to call. The CDR3 runs to 15 residues. Germline CDR1 SEHNR, CDR2 FQNEAQ (reference sequence). Trimming removed 1 base at V and 3 bases at J, with 12 bases between. The CDR3 DNA reads as TGTGCCAGCAGCTTAGTTCGCAGTTTCGACTATGGCTACACCTTC. Its protein product is CASSLVRSFDYGYTF.

V usage is TRBV5-1 and J usage is TRBJ2-5, with a weak D call TRBD1 (7 bases). The assigned J gene may be wrong: the sequence end matches TRBJ2-7 better. Germline CDR1 SGHRS, CDR2 YFSETQ. This CDR3 has 15 residues. CDR3 coding DNA: TGCGCCAGCAGCTCCGTCCCCCAGGGGGGAGGCGAGCAGTACTTC. Its translation: CASSSVPQGGGEQYF.

In this sample, this clone turned up once. The rearrangement links TRBV19 to TRBJ2-2; 9 bases align to TRBD2. The ends lost 6 bases at V and 5 bases at J; junction bases unmatched: 7. Germline V gene lookup returns CDR1 LNHDA and CDR2 SQIVND (reference sequence). The CDR3 covers 15 residues. The CDR3 reads CASRFAGGRTGELFF. CDR3 nucleotide sequence: TGTGCCAGTAGGTTCGCGGGAGGGCGAACCGGGGAGCTGTTTTTT.